The next 28 T cell receptor beta chains were all read from a single sample in a study of blood T cell repertoires in COVID-19. TCRdb's copy holds only in-frame clones and misses some; the assay was immunoSEQ multiplex PCR. In the table there are about 240,000 clones, around 90% of which are singletons. Source material: peripheral blood. The receptor set was obtained from a man between 60 and 70 years old who had recovered from COVID-19.

The chain couples TRBV5-1 to TRBJ2-1; D perhaps matches TRBD2 (7 bases). Germline CDR1 SGHRS, CDR2 YFSETQ. V lost 6 bases and J 6 bases, leaving 16 bases between the germline ends. The CDR3 extends over 14 amino acids. The CDR3, as DNA: TGCGCCAGCAAGGGGGAGGGGGGAGCCAATGAGCAGTTCTTC. It encodes CASKGEGGANEQFF.

The V call is TRBV20-1, the J call TRBJ1-2; a possible D gene is TRBD1 (6 bases). The CDR3 consists of 12 residues. V lost 5 bases, J lost 4 bases, and 11 bases lay in between. Germline V gives CDR1 DFQATT, CDR2 SNEGSKA (reference sequence). CDR3 coding DNA: TGCAGTGCTGGTGACAGGTTCTATGGCTACACCTTC. This sequence encodes CSAGDRFYGYTF.

This rearrangement joins TRBV5-1 to TRBJ2-1; 7 bases are shared with TRBD1. The CDR3 consists of 16 residues. V shed 3 bases, J shed 5 bases, and the junction held 11 bases outside the gene matches. Germline CDR1 SGHRS, CDR2 YFSETQ. This CDR3 is CASSSPLTGAHNEQFF. The CDR3 DNA reads as TGCGCCAGCAGCTCCCCTTTAACAGGGGCACACAATGAGCAGTTCTTC.

CDR3 nucleotide sequence: TGTGCCAGCACCGGACTAGCGGGGATCAATGAGCAGTTCTTC. Its translation: CASTGLAGINEQFF. The chain is built from TRBV6-5 and TRBJ2-1, with 12 bases fitting TRBD2. After removal of 7 bases from V and 6 bases from J, the junction contained 4 bases not matched to a gene. This CDR3 comprises 14 residues. Germline-derived CDR1 and CDR2 are MNHEY and SVGAGI.

The chain employs TRBV6-5 and TRBJ2-2; D call uncertain. V was cut by 4 bases and J by 0 bases, with 3 bases left in between. Germline values: CDR1 MNHEY, CDR2 SVGAGI. The CDR3 runs 13 residues. This CDR3 reads CASSFSNTGELFF. The CDR3 DNA reads as TGTGCCAGCAGTTTCTCGAACACCGGGGAGCTGTTTTTT.

The genes are TRBV13 and TRBJ2-5; TRBD2 matches 7 bases. There are 15 residues in the CDR3. V was pared by 0 bases and J by 5 bases, with 6 bases of the junction left unmatched. The germline V gene encodes CDR1 PRHDT and CDR2 FYEKMQ (reference sequence). The CDR3 protein is CASSLGSGVGETQYF. DNA of the CDR3: TGTGCCAGCAGCTTAGGCAGCGGGGTCGGGGAGACCCAGTACTTC.

The chain recombines TRBV7-6 with TRBJ1-1; D might be TRBD1 (6 bases). V lost 1 base to trimming and J lost 3 bases, with 12 bases between them. The CDR3 length is 15 residues. Germline V gives CDR1 SGHVS, CDR2 FNYEAQ. CDR3 protein: CASSLVGRGDTEAFF. As DNA, the CDR3 is TGTGCCAGCAGCTTAGTCGGCAGGGGCGACACTGAAGCTTTCTTT.

The V call is TRBV11-2, the J call TRBJ2-1; 16 positions match TRBD2. The J segment lost 5 bases and the V segment lost 3 bases, leaving 7 bases of the junction unmatched. Germline values: CDR1 SGHAT, CDR2 FQNNGV. CDR3 size: 18 residues. This CDR3 is CASSLGLAGGPVNNEQFF. In nucleotides, the CDR3 is TGTGCCAGCAGCTTGGGACTAGCGGGGGGGCCGGTCAACAATGAGCAGTTCTTC.

This chain links TRBV6-2 or TRBV6-3 with TRBJ2-7; D is possibly TRBD1 (5 bases). Trimming left V 2 bases short and J 9 bases short, with 14 bases between. The length of the CDR3 is 13 residues. Germline V gene data show CDR1 as MNHEY and CDR2 as SVGEGT. In DNA form, the CDR3 reads TGTGCCAGCAGTTACGAAGGAGTTCAGGGGCAGTACGTC. This codes for CASSYEGVQGQYV.

The chain links TRBV18 to TRBJ2-7, with 8 bases aligning to TRBD2. The CDR3 runs 16 residues. CDR1 KGHSH and CDR2 LQKENI come from the germline V gene. With 3 bases clipped from V and 2 bases from J, the junction kept 9 bases outside the gene matches. Here the CDR3 DNA reads TGTGCCAGCTCACCTCGACCGCCCGGGGGGGCCTACGAGCAGTACTTC. As protein: CASSPRPPGGAYEQYF.

This clone was seen a single time. This sequence joins TRBV5-1 and TRBJ2-1; 8 bases align to TRBD2. The CDR3 is 14 amino acids. The trim removed 5 bases at V and 10 bases at J, leaving 11 bases unmatched. CDR1 and CDR2 from the germline V gene are SGHRS and YFSETQ. CDR3 protein: CASRYIAGRLEQFF. Written as DNA, the CDR3 is TGCGCCAGCAGATATATAGCGGGGCGGCTAGAGCAGTTCTTC.

The chain employs TRBV30 and TRBJ1-4; D is perhaps TRBD1 (5 bases). Per germline, CDR1 GTSNPN and CDR2 SVGIG (reference sequence). The CDR3 loop spans 15 amino acids. Trimming left V 0 bases short and J 5 bases short, with 13 bases between. For the CDR3, the DNA is TGTGCCTGGAGTGTATTTGGGGGACTAAATGAAAAACTGTTTTTT. Amino acids: CAWSVFGGLNEKLFF.

V usage is TRBV5-4 and J usage is TRBJ2-3; a possible D gene is TRBD2 (5 bases). CDR1 and CDR2 from the germline V gene are SGHNT and YYREEE (reference sequence). This CDR3 is 15 amino acids long. V was cut by 0 bases and J by 3 bases, with 11 bases left in between. CDR3 sequence (DNA): TGTGCCAGCAGCTTGGGGCACCAGCGGACAGATACGCAGTATTTT. It yields the protein CASSLGHQRTDTQYF.

This clone was counted between two and nine times. J is TRBJ2-6 and V is TRBV3-1 (or the pseudogene TRBV3-2), with D unresolved. CDR3 length: 15 amino acids. V was cut by 6 bases and J by 3 bases, with 12 bases left in between. Germline V CDR1 and CDR2: LGHDT, YNNKEL (reference sequence). CDR3: CASSPIRSGANVLTF. Written as DNA, the CDR3 is TGTGCCAGCAGTCCCATTCGTAGTGGGGCCAACGTCCTGACTTTC.

V is TRBV7-9 and J is TRBJ2-1; D is perhaps TRBD1 (5 bases). The CDR3 has 19 amino acids. Germline V lookup: CDR1 SEHNR, CDR2 FQNEAQ (reference sequence). Trimming left V 5 bases short and J 0 bases short, with 23 bases between. DNA for the CDR3: TGTGCCAGCAGCCCAAAGATGTCAGGGTTCTCGAGCTCCTACAATGAGCAGTTCTTC. Translated, it gives CASSPKMSGFSSSYNEQFF. Full variable domain (missing parts from reference TRBV7-9 and TRBJ2-1): DTGVSQNPRHKITKRGQNVTFRCDPISEHNRLYWYRQTLGQGPEFLTYFQNEAQLEKSRLLSDRFSAERPKGSFSTLEIQRTEQGDSAMYLCASSPKMSGFSSSYNEQFFGPGTRLTVL.

The rearrangement joins TRBV7-6 to TRBJ2-7; TRBD2 agrees at 8 bases. The CDR3 extends over 15 amino acids. The V gene end was trimmed by 5 bases and the J gene end by 0 bases; junction bases not matched to a gene: 6. Germline V gives CDR1 SGHVS, CDR2 FNYEAQ. For the CDR3, the DNA is TGTGCCAGCAGCCTACGGGGGGGGAGCTCCTACGAGCAGTACTTC. This gives the protein CASSLRGGSSYEQYF.

V usage is TRBV6-1 and J usage is TRBJ2-5, with 9 bases that match TRBD1. This CDR3 has 15 amino acids. J was trimmed by 5 bases and V by 3 bases; bases with no gene match: 7. Per germline, CDR1 MNHNS and CDR2 SASEGT. The DNA for the CDR3 is TGTGCCAGCAGTGAGGGACAGGGATACTTGGAGACCCAGTACTTC. It yields the protein CASSEGQGYLETQYF.

The chain uses TRBV6-6 and TRBJ1-2; 10 bases agree with TRBD1. Trimming at V came to 4 bases and at J to 6 bases, leaving 2 bases not matched to a gene. Germline CDR1 reads MNHNY; CDR2 reads SVGAGI (reference sequence). CDR3 length: 13 amino acids. CDR3 loop: CASSWDRGHGYTF. In nucleotides, the CDR3 is TGTGCCAGCAGTTGGGACAGGGGACATGGCTACACCTTC.

Only a few counts were recorded for this clone. The chain is built from TRBV7-9 and TRBJ1-1; the match to TRBD1 covers 7 bases. The CDR3 contains 13 residues. Losses at the gene ends were 3 bases for V and 4 bases for J; bases not matched to a gene: 2. Germline CDR1 reads SEHNR; CDR2 reads FQNEAQ (reference sequence). CDR3 sequence: CASSLGQSTEAFF. The CDR3 DNA sequence: TGTGCCAGCAGCTTGGGACAGAGCACTGAAGCTTTCTTT.

V gene TRBV5-8 combines with J gene TRBJ2-5; 9 bases match TRBD1. The germline V gene has CDR1 SGHTS and CDR2 YDEGEE. J lost 5 bases, V lost 4 bases, and 12 bases had no gene match. CDR3 length equals 16 residues. Here the CDR3 DNA reads TGTGCCAGCAGCCCCCTGAGGACAGGGGTAATGGAGACCCAGTACTTC. Translating it yields CASSPLRTGVMETQYF.

V and J are TRBV29-1 and TRBJ2-3, with 16 bases fitting TRBD2. Germline CDR1 reads SQVTM; CDR2 reads ANQGSEA. There are 16 residues in the CDR3. V trimming: 7 bases; J trimming: 5 bases; junction bases outside the gene matches: 9. The CDR3 is CSGSGTSGGAIDTQYF. The CDR3 DNA reads TGCAGCGGATCCGGGACTAGCGGGGGGGCTATAGATACGCAGTATTTT.

This clone showed up just a few times. The chain joins TRBV4-2 to TRBJ1-5, with D tentatively TRBD1 (5 bases). The length of the CDR3 is 15 residues. Between the trimmed V and J ends, which lost 2 bases and 5 bases, there was a span of 13 bases. Germline V gene lookup returns CDR1 LGHNA and CDR2 YNFKEQ. CDR3 sequence (DNA): TGTGCCAGCAGCCAATCTCCGGGGGAAGATCAGCCCCAGCATTTT. Its protein product is CASSQSPGEDQPQHF.

The chain carries TRBV23-1 and TRBJ1-6; D is possibly TRBD1 (5 bases). TRBV23-1 is an ORF; its function is uncertain. Trimming left V 4 bases short and J 9 bases short, with 22 bases between. The length of the CDR3 is 17 residues. The CDR3 sequence: CASSRSDRGRSGSPLHF. The CDR3 DNA reads as TGCGCCAGCAGTCGGAGTGATAGGGGCCGCTCGGGTTCACCCCTCCACTTT.

V is TRBV15 and J is TRBJ2-1; 8 bases are a match to TRBD2. The V segment lost 4 bases and the J segment 2 bases; nucleotides outside the gene matches: 7. The CDR3 length is 16 residues. Germline lookup yields CDR1 LNHNV and CDR2 YYDKDF (reference sequence). The CDR3 nucleotides are TGTGCCACCAGCATAAGCGGGGGCCTCACCTACAATGAGCAGTTCTTC. Residues: CATSISGGLTYNEQFF.

V gene TRBV5-1 combines with J gene TRBJ1-4; D is undetermined. There are 15 residues in the CDR3. Germline values: CDR1 SGHRS, CDR2 YFSETQ. Trimming pared 5 bases from V and 3 bases from J, leaving 14 bases between. Here the CDR3 reads CASRVGVASNEKLFF. The CDR3 DNA reads as TGCGCCAGCAGGGTCGGGGTTGCATCTAATGAAAAACTGTTTTTT.

This clone occurred a few times. The chain links TRBV27 to TRBJ2-7; the match to TRBD1 covers 10 bases. V gave up 6 bases and J gave up 6 bases; unmatched junction bases: 8. CDR3 length: 14 residues. Germline V CDR1 and CDR2: MNHEY, SMNVEV (reference sequence). In nucleotides, the CDR3 is TGTGCCAGCAGATCGGGACAGGGGATGGGCGAGCAGTACTTC. This gives the protein CASRSGQGMGEQYF.

This clone occurred once. The chain is built from TRBV6-1 and TRBJ1-5; D remains unclear. V lost 2 bases to trimming and J lost 0 bases, with 14 bases between them. Germline-derived CDR1 and CDR2 are MNHNS and SASEGT. There are 17 residues in the CDR3. CDR3 bases: TGTGCCAGCAGTGAATTTCGGGAGCATTATAGCAATCAGCCCCAGCATTTT. Translation gives CASSEFREHYSNQPQHF.

This clone was seen ten or more times. CDR3 sequence: CSVVPFVVGSTEAFF. In DNA form, the CDR3 reads TGCAGCGTTGTCCCCTTTGTCGTTGGGAGCACTGAAGCTTTCTTT. J is TRBJ1-1 and V is TRBV29-1; no reliable D call. The germline gives CDR1 SQVTM, CDR2 ANQGSEA. With 4 bases removed from V and 4 bases from J, the gap between germline ends came to 19 bases. The CDR3 length is 15 residues.